This section outlines one T cell receptor beta chain sequence together with its context. This clonotype was picked up many times. Its antigen is not yet known. No clone much larger than this one lies a single base away; base qualities are absent. Amplification of TCR beta CDR3 regions was carried out from RNA transcripts. For the first round of RT-PCR on the TCR CDR3, the HTBI primer set was used together with the Qiagen OneStep RT-PCR kit. A second multiplex PCR round built the libraries, followed by size selection and purification. Libraries were sequenced paired-end with 100 bp reads on an Illumina HiSeq2000. The paper's data handling went like this. SOAPnuke was used to process the raw data, removing reads that contained adapters or uncalled bases, had a mean Phred below 15, or lacked an exact match to the constant primer or identifier. High-quality paired reads were merged with COPE v1.2.5, and unique nucleotide sequences were defined as clonotypes. MiTCR v1.1 was used to align the clonotypes against IMGT TRBV, TRBD and TRBJ reference segments. Analysis was restricted to V-J combinations with a frequency above 0.0001, which covered roughly 99% of repertoires. A TCS score was defined as the ratio between F50 (clonal expansion) and ExV (chaos), using BLOSUM62-based TCRdist between CDR3 peptides within each V-J. Welch's t-statistics and random forest reduced approximately 520 V-J features to roughly 13, which were used in a naive Bayes classifier (R e1071). The public reads were quality trimmed at Q25 with fastp and then assembled into clones with MiXCR by TCRdb, keeping productive beta chains. Each CDR3 protein appears once, grouped with its most common genes and DNA. TCRdb, not the authors, supplied the V and J calls. The sample profile shows about 720,000 distinct CDR3 sequences; around 17% of them were found once. In total, the top ten clones hold approximately 8.4% of the sample.

The source of the sample is a study of T cells in Graves' hyperthyroidism and ophthalmopathy (dated by TCRdb to between 2019 and 2020). Concerning the study at large: Peripheral blood samples were taken at initial diagnosis, before any treatment was given. To identify distinguishing TCR V-J signatures, a discovery cohort of around 100 patients was used, comprising 40 to 45 with Graves' ophthalmopathy and 55 to 65 with stable Graves' hyperthyroidism. Prospective prediction of ophthalmopathy was tested in an independent validation cohort of approximately 19 hyperthyroidism patients and 17 patients who later progressed to ophthalmopathy. Following sampling, methimazole starting at 30 mg daily was given to hyperthyroidism patients, and high-dose intravenous methylprednisolone was given to ophthalmopathy patients. In more than 5 Graves' hyperthyroidism patients, the study also compared T-cell repertoires from thyroid tissue with T-cell repertoires from blood. The paper reports TCR Vbeta CDR3 sequencing of some 140 peripheral blood samples: some 41 ophthalmopathy, approximately 74 hyperthyroidism and 17 progressor patients. The roughly 94 discovery patients were randomly split 7:3 into training and test sets. Results and caveats for the whole study, not just this receptor: In cross-validation, a model built on a 13 V-J signature told ophthalmopathy apart from stable hyperthyroidism with approximately 90% sensitivity and 81% to 82% specificity, and in testing the same model reached 80%/75%. In validation, progression to ophthalmopathy was predicted by the model with 70.59% sensitivity and around 75% specificity, a median of approximately 6.5 months before onset. No statistical method was used to fix the sample size in advance, and group allocation was not hidden from the investigators. Most expanded thyroid clonotypes (frequency above 0.001) were also detected in blood, a finding suggesting that blood repertoires may reflect thyroid immune responses.

Including cysteine and phenylalanine, the CDR3 has 13 amino acids. Solely the CDR3 DNA is kept, with 39 bases framed from the first base. The V and J ends are trimmed by 1 base and 3 bases, leaving 7 bases between them. Looking up the germline V gene yields CDR1 SGHAT and CDR2 FQNNGV. Stable Graves' hyperthyroidism was defined as the absence of progression to ophthalmopathy over 18 months of follow-up. Hyperthyroidism patients were newly diagnosed, had a disease duration of under 2 months, and were aged 18 to 65 years. Patients with uncontrolled infections, other autoimmune diseases, pregnancy or lactation were excluded. Clinical symptoms, serum thyroxine and TRAb, thyroid ultrasound, and orbital computed tomography formed the basis for the diagnoses. PBMCs were isolated from 7.5 to 10 ml of fresh peripheral blood by Ficoll-Paque density gradient centrifugation. Total RNA was extracted with Trizol reagent, and quality was checked on an Agilent 2100 Bioanalyzer.

The sample comprised blood. The rearranged chain carries TRBV11-2 and TRBJ2-7, with the D gene too uncertain to name. The receptor was isolated from a man in his late teens or twenties with Graves' hyperthyroidism. This receptor carries the CDR3 CASSLGMDYEQYF. In nucleotides, the sequence is TGTGCCAGCAGCTTAGGCATGGACTACGAGCAGTACTTC.